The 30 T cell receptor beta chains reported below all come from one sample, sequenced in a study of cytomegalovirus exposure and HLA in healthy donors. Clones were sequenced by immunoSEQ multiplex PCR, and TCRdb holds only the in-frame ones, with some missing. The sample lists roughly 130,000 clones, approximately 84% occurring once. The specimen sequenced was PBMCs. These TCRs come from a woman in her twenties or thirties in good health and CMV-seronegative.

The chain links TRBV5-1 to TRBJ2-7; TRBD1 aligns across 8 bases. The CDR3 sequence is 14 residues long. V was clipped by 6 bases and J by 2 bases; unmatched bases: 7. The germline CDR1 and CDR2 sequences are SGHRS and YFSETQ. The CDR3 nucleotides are TGCGCCAGCACTACATCGGACAGGGCCTACGAGCAGTACTTC. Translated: CASTTSDRAYEQYF. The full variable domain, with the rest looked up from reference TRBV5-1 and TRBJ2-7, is KAGVTQTPRYLIKTRGQQVTLSCSPISGHRSVSWYQQTPGQGLQFLFEYFSETQRNKGNFPGRFSGRQFSNSRSEMNVSTLELGDSALYLCASTTSDRAYEQYFGPGTRLTVT.

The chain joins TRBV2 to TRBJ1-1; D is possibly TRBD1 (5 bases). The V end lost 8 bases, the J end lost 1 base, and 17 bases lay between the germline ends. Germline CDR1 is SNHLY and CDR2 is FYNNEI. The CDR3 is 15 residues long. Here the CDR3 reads CASFGGGVGNTEAFF. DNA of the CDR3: TGTGCCAGCTTTGGGGGAGGGGTAGGGAACACTGAAGCTTTCTTT.

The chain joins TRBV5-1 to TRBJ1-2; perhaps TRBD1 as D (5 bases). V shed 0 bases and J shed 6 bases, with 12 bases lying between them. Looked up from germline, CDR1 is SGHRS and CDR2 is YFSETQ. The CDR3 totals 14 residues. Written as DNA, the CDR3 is TGCGCCAGCAGCTTGGGACACATCAGGGATGGCTACACCTTC. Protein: CASSLGHIRDGYTF.

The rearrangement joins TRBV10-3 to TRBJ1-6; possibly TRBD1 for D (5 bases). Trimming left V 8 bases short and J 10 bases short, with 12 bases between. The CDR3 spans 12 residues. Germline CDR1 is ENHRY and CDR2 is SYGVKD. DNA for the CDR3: TGTGCCATCCAGGGCGAAGGGTCACCCCTCCACTTT. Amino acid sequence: CAIQGEGSPLHF.

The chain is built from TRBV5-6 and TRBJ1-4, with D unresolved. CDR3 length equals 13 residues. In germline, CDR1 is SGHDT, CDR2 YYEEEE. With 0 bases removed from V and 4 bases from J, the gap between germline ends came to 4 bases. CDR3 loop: CASSLALNEKLFF. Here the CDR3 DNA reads TGTGCCAGCAGCTTGGCCCTTAATGAAAAACTGTTTTTT. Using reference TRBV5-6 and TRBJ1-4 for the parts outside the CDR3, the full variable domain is DAGVTQSPTHLIKTRGQQVTLRCSPKSGHDTVSWYQQALGQGPQFIFQYYEEEERQRGNFPDRFSGHQFPNYSSELNVNALLLGDSALYLCASSLALNEKLFFGSGTQLSVL.

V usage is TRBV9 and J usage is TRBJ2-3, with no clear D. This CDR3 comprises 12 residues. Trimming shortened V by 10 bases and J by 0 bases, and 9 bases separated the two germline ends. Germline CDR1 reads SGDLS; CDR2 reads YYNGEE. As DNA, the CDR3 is TGTGCCTTACTTTTGAGCACAGATACGCAGTATTTT. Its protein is CALLLSTDTQYF.

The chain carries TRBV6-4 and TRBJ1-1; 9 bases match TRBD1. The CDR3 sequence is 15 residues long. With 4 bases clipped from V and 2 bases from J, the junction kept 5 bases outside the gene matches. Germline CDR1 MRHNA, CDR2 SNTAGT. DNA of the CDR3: TGTGCCAGCAGTGCGCGACAGGGGGGAAACACTGAAGCTTTCTTT. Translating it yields CASSARQGGNTEAFF.

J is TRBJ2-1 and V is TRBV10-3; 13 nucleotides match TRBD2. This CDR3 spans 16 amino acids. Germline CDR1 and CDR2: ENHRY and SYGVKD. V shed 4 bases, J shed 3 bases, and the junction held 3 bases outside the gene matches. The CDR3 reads CAISGLAGGSYNEQFF. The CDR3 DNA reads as TGTGCCATCAGTGGACTAGCGGGGGGCAGCTACAATGAGCAGTTCTTC.

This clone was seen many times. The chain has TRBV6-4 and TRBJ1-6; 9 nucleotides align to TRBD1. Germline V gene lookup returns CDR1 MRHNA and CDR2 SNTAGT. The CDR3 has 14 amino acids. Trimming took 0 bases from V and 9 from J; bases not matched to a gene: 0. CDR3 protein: CASSDSTGGSPLHF. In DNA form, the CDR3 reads TGTGCCAGCAGTGACTCGACAGGGGGTTCACCCCTCCACTTT.

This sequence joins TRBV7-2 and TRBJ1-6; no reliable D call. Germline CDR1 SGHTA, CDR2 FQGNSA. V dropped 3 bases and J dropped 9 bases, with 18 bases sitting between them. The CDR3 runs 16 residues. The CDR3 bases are TGTGCCAGCAGCTTCCCCCTCCGCACGGGATTTTCACCCCTCCACTTT. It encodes CASSFPLRTGFSPLHF.

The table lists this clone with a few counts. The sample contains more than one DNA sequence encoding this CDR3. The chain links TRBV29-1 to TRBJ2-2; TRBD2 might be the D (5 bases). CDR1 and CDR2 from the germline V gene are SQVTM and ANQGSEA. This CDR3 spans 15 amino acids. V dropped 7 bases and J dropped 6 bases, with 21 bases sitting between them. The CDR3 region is CSASTKSGGSGELFF. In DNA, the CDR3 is TGCAGCGCGTCTACTAAGAGTGGCGGGTCCGGGGAGCTGTTTTTT.

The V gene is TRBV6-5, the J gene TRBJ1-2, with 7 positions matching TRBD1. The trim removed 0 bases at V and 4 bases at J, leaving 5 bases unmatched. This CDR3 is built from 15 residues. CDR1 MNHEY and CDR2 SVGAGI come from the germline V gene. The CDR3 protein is CASSYSLNRGYGYTF. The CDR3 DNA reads TGTGCCAGCAGTTACTCGCTCAACAGGGGCTATGGCTACACCTTC.

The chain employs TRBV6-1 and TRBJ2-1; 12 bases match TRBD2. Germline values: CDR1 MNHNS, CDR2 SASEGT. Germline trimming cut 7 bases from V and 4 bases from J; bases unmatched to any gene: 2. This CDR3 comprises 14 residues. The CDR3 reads CASITSGGYNEQFF. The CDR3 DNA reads TGTGCCAGCATAACTAGCGGGGGGTACAATGAGCAGTTCTTC.

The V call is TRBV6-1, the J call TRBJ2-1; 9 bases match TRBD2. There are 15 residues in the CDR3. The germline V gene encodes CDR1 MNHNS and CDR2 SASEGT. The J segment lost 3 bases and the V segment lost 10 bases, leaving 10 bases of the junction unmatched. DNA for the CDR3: TGTGCCACCGGGCGGGGGCGGGGGGGCTACAATGAGCAGTTCTTC. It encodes CATGRGRGGYNEQFF.

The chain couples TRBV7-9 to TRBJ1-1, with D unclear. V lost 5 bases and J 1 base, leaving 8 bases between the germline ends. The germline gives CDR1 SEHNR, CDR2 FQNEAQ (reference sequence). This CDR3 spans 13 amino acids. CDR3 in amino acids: CASSVAQNTEAFF. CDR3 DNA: TGTGCCAGCAGCGTGGCACAGAACACTGAAGCTTTCTTT.

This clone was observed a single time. CDR3 in DNA: TGTGCCAGCAGTCCGACTAGCGGGGGGGGCAATGAGCAGTTCTTC. It translates to CASSPTSGGGNEQFF. The chain is built from TRBV28 and TRBJ2-1; 14 bases are shared with TRBD2. V shed 5 bases, J shed 6 bases, and the junction held 3 bases outside the gene matches. The V gene's germline CDR1 is MDHEN and CDR2 SYDVKM. The CDR3 covers 15 residues.

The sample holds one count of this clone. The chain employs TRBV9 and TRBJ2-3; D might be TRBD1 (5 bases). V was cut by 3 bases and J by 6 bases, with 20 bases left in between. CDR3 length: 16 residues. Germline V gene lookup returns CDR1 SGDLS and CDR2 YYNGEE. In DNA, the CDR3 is TGTGCCAGCAGCGACGGAACTGGACATGCTAGGGATACGCAGTATTTT. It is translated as CASSDGTGHARDTQYF.

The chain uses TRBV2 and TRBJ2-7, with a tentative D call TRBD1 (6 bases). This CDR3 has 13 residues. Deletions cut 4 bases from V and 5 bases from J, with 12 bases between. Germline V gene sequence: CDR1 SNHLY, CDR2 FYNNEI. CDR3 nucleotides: TGTGCCAGCAGTGGGGACACGTACGACGAGCAGTACTTC. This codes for CASSGDTYDEQYF.

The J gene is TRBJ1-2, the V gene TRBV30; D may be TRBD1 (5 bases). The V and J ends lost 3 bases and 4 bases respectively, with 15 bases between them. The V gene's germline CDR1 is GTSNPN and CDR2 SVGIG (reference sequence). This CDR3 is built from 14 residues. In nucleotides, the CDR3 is TGTGCCTGGAGGTTCATGACAGACATCTATGGCTACACCTTC. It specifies CAWRFMTDIYGYTF.

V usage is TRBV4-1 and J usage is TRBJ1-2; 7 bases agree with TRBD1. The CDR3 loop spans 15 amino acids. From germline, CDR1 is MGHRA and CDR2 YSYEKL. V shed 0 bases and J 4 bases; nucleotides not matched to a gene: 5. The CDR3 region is CASSQDLAGGYGYTF. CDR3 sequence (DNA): TGCGCCAGCAGCCAAGATTTGGCAGGGGGCTATGGCTACACCTTC.

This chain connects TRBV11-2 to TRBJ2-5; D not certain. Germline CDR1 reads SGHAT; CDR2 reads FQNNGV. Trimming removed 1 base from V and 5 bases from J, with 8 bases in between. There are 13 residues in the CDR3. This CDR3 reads CASSLGPRETQYF. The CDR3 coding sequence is TGTGCCAGCAGCTTAGGCCCCCGGGAGACCCAGTACTTC. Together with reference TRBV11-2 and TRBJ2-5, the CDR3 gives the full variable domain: EAGVAQSPRYKIIEKRQSVAFWCNPISGHATLYWYQQILGQGPKLLIQFQNNGVVDDSQLPKDRFSAERLKGVDSTLKIQPAKLEDSAVYLCASSLGPRETQYFGPGTRLLVL.

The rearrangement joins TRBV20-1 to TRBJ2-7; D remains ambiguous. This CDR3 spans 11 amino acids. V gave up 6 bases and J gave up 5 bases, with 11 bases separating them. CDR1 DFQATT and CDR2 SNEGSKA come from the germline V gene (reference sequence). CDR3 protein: CSAPLVNEQYF. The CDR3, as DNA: TGCAGTGCACCTCTAGTAAACGAGCAGTACTTC.

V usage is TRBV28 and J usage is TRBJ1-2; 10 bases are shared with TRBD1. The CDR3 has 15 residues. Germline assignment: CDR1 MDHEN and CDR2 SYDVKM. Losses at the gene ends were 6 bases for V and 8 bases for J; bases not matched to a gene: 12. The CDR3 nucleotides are TGTGCCAGCAGCACACCCCGGACAGGGGGGAGCGGCTACACCTTC. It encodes CASSTPRTGGSGYTF.

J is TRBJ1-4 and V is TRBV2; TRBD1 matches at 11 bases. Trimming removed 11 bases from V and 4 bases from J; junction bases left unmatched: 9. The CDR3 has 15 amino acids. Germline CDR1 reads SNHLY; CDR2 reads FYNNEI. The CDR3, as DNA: TGTGCCTCTCACCCGGGACAGGGGGATAATGAAAAACTGTTTTTT. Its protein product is CASHPGQGDNEKLFF.

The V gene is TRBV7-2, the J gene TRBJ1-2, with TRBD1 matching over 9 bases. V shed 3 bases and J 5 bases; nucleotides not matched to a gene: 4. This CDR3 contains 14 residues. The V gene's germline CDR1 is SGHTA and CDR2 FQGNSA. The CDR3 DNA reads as TGTGCCAGCAGCTTCCAGACAGGGGGTTATGGCTACACCTTC. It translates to CASSFQTGGYGYTF.

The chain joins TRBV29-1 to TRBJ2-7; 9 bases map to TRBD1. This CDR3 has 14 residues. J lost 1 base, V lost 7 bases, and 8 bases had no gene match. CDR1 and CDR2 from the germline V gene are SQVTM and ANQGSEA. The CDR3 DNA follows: TGCAGCGCCTCCCAGGGACAGGGATCCTACGAGCAGTACTTC. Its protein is CSASQGQGSYEQYF.

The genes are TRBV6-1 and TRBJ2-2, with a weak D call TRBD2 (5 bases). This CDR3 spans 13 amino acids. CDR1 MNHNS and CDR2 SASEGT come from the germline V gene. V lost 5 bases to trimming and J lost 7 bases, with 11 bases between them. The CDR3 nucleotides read TGTGCCAGCAGTCCACCAGAGGGCGGGGAGCTGTTTTTT. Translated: CASSPPEGGELFF.

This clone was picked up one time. CDR3 sequence (DNA): TGCGCCAGCAGCCAAGACGGCGGGGGGGCTTCGTACGAGCAGTACTTC. Protein: CASSQDGGGASYEQYF. V usage is TRBV4-3 and J usage is TRBJ2-7, with TRBD2 identical over 9 bases. Germline V gene data show CDR1 as LGHNA and CDR2 as YSLEER. V shed 0 bases, J shed 4 bases, and the junction held 7 bases outside the gene matches. There are 16 residues in the CDR3.

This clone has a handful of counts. The CDR3 loop is CASSQEGTSGDHNQETQYF. In DNA form, the CDR3 reads TGTGCCAGCAGCCAAGAGGGGACTAGCGGGGACCACAACCAAGAGACCCAGTACTTC. This chain connects TRBV4-2 to TRBJ2-5; 13 nucleotides align to TRBD2. The CDR3 runs to 19 residues. The germline gives CDR1 LGHNA, CDR2 YNFKEQ. The V segment lost 0 bases and the J segment 0 bases; nucleotides outside the gene matches: 7.

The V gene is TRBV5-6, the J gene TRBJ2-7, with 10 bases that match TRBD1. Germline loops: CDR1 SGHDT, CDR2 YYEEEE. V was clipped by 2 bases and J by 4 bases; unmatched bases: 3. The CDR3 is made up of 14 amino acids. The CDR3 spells CASSLGTGVYEQYF. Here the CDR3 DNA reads TGTGCCAGCAGCTTAGGGACAGGGGTGTACGAGCAGTACTTC. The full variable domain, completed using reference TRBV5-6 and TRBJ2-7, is DAGVTQSPTHLIKTRGQQVTLRCSPKSGHDTVSWYQQALGQGPQFIFQYYEEEERQRGNFPDRFSGHQFPNYSSELNVNALLLGDSALYLCASSLGTGVYEQYFGPGTRLTVT.